This T cell receptor (beta chain) was sequenced for a study of beta chain features in type 1 diabetes. Study-wide findings and caveats: Sequencing of cDNA might inflate the share of cells that strongly express TCR. In all four CD4+ subsets, TCRB CDR3 length was significantly, moderately reduced in type 1 diabetes.

Expressed TCRB transcripts were sequenced because the entire RNA isolate underwent reverse transcription. The assay was immunoSEQ multiplex PCR, and TCRdb's table has in-frame clones only and misses some. The sample lists around 180,000 clones, around 8% seen once, with roughly 0.97% in the top ten. CDR3 length: 13 residues. After removal of 5 bases from V and 8 bases from J, the junction contained 7 bases not matched to a gene. The germline V gene has CDR1 MDHEN and CDR2 SYDVKM. In the case of this clone: The antigen is unknown.

This receptor was taken from a middle-aged woman with type 1 diabetes. The V and J genes are TRBV28 and TRBJ1-2; 8 nucleotides align to TRBD1. The sequencing sample was made of central memory CD4+ T cells from blood. The CDR3 loop is CASSTGGSRGYTF. CDR3 nucleotide sequence: TGTGCCAGCAGTACAGGGGGTTCTCGGGGCTACACCTTC.